The 7 T cell receptor beta chains presented below share a single source sample, sequenced in a study of response to subunit inactivated influenza vaccine. MiXCR was run by TCRdb on the RT-PCR reads, yielding one entry per CDR3 protein. Of hundreds of thousands of distinct CDR3 sequences detected, 12% to 15% appear once; the ten largest clones hold less than 8.5%. The sequenced sample was PBMCs from blood, obtained 14 to 15 days before vaccination. All receptors derive from a man aged 50-60 years who received an inactivated influenza vaccine.

The J gene is TRBJ2-5, the V gene TRBV9; D perhaps matches TRBD2 (5 bases). CDR3 length: 15 amino acids. Germline loops: CDR1 SGDLS, CDR2 YYNGEE. The ends were cut back, 1 base at V and 4 bases at J, with 14 bases in the middle. The CDR3 DNA sequence: TGTGCCAGCAGCGTAAGTGGGAGTTCGGGAGAGACCCAGTACTTC. The encoded protein is CASSVSGSSGETQYF.

This clonotype was seen at least ten times. CDR3 sequence (DNA): TGTGCCAGCAGTTATTCAGGGTTCGACGAGCAGTACTTC. Amino acid sequence: CASSYSGFDEQYF. The chain is built from TRBV6-2 or TRBV6-3 and TRBJ2-7; tentatively, D is TRBD1 (5 bases). Trimming pared 3 bases from V and 5 bases from J, leaving 11 bases between. This CDR3 region has 13 residues. The germline V gene encodes CDR1 MNHEY and CDR2 SVGEGT.

This clonotype has ten or more counts. The V and J genes are TRBV28 and TRBJ2-7; no clear D gene. The CDR3 length is 14 residues. Trimming cost V 5 bases and J 1 base, with 12 bases left between them. Per germline, CDR1 MDHEN and CDR2 SYDVKM. The CDR3 spells CASSGVWGSYEQYF. The CDR3 nucleotides are TGTGCCAGCAGTGGGGTCTGGGGTTCCTACGAGCAGTACTTC.

This clonotype was recorded many times. This chain links TRBV25-1 with TRBJ1-5; no clear D gene. Trimming left V 6 bases short and J 6 bases short, with 9 bases between. This CDR3 is built from 12 residues. CDR1 and CDR2 from the germline V gene are MGHDK and SYGVNS. The CDR3 loop is CASSTAGQPQHF. The CDR3, as DNA: TGTGCCAGCAGCACGGCAGGTCAGCCCCAGCATTTT.

Only a few counts were recorded for this clonotype. The rearrangement joins TRBV6-2 or TRBV6-3 to TRBJ2-7, with unresolved D. Germline CDR1 and CDR2: MNHEY and SVGEGT. The CDR3 has 15 amino acids. V gave up 6 bases and J gave up 4 bases, with 19 bases separating them. The CDR3: CASSSIPTRLYEQYF. For the CDR3, the DNA is TGTGCCAGCAGCTCAATCCCGACAAGGCTTTACGAGCAGTACTTC.

V usage is TRBV7-2 and J usage is TRBJ2-2; no clear D. Trimming removed 0 bases at V and 4 bases at J, with 12 bases between. Germline CDR1 reads SGHTA; CDR2 reads FQGNSA. The CDR3 is made up of 16 amino acids. CDR3 bases: TGTGCCAGCAGCTTAGCGACCACCCAGCCCACCGGGGAGCTGTTTTTT. Encoded protein: CASSLATTQPTGELFF.

DNA for the CDR3: TGTGCCAGTAGTACGACCAGGATGGAGGAGACCCAGTACTTC. It specifies CASSTTRMEETQYF. The chain has TRBV19 and TRBJ2-5, with D unclear. V shed 4 bases and J shed 5 bases, with 14 bases lying between them. This CDR3 contains 14 residues. Germline CDR1 LNHDA, CDR2 SQIVND (reference sequence). Supplemented by reference TRBV19 and TRBJ2-5, the full variable domain reads DGGITQSPKYLFRKEGQNVTLSCEQNLNHDAMYWYRQDPGQGLRLIYYSQIVNDFQKGDIAEGYSVSREKKESFPLTVTSAQKNPTAFYLCASSTTRMEETQYFGPGTRLLVL.